A selection of T cell receptor beta chains follows, all from one sample in a study of blood T cells in healthy people across ages. TCRdb re-analysed the 5' RACE reads in MiXCR, keeping a single row per CDR3 protein. The table records under 1 million distinct CDR3 sequences, roughly 44% of them present only once. Source material: blood. These receptors all stem from a man in his 60s in good health. Each CDR3 is given with its conserved first and last residue. The D gene is left open where the match is weak. The size of a clone is reported for some rows only, either as once, few or many, or as a class for expanded clones.

V gene	clone size	J gene	D gene	CDR3 DNA	CDR3 protein
TRBV12-3/TRBV12-4	-	TRBJ1-1	-	TGTGCCAGCAGAGGACTGGGCACTGAAGCTTTCTTT	CASRGLGTEAFF
TRBV19	few	TRBJ1-4	-	TGTGCCAATACCGGGACGGACGTCGGAAAACTGTTTTTT	CANTGTDVGKLFF
TRBV27	-	TRBJ1-2	-	TGTGCCAGCTCTCGAACCCAGGGTGCCTATGATGGCTACACCTTC	CASSRTQGAYDGYTF
TRBV11-2	-	TRBJ2-1	-	TGTGCCAGCAGCTTAGCCAATACTAGTCCCCAAGAGACCCAGTTCTTC	CASSLANTSPQETQFF
TRBV7-9	few	TRBJ2-5	-	TGTGCCAGCAGCTTAAGTGATCCGGGATTGACCCAGTACTTC	CASSLSDPGLTQYF
TRBV6-2/TRBV6-3	-	TRBJ1-2	-	TGTGCCAGCATGGATTTCGGGGTGCGAGGCTACACCTTC	CASMDFGVRGYTF
TRBV11-2	once	TRBJ2-7	TRBD1	TGTGCCAGCAGCTTTTCCGGACAGGTTGCACCCTACGAGCAGTACTTC	CASSFSGQVAPYEQYF
TRBV6-2/TRBV6-3	-	TRBJ1-1	-	TGTGCCAGCAGCCCCCCGAGGGGGGCAACTGAAGCTTTCTTT	CASSPPRGATEAFF
TRBV29-1	few	TRBJ1-1	-	TGCAGCGTTGAAGTAAGGGGGGAGAACACTGAAGCTTTCTTT	CSVEVRGENTEAFF
TRBV6-2/TRBV6-3	-	TRBJ1-6	TRBD1	TGTGCCAGCAGCCGCTCTACCGGGACAGGGGATTCACCCCTCCACTTT	CASSRSTGTGDSPLHF
TRBV7-2	many	TRBJ2-1	TRBD1	TGTGCCAGCAGCCGAATCGGGACAGCCTTAAATGAGCAGTTCTTC	CASSRIGTALNEQFF
TRBV7-2	-	TRBJ2-5	-	TGTGCCAGCAGCTTTGTACCTCAGGGGGGAGAGACCCAGTACTTC	CASSFVPQGGETQYF
TRBV10-3	-	TRBJ2-5	-	TGTGCCATCAGTGAGTGGAGGGGGAAAGTCAGAGAGACCCAGTACTTC	CAISEWRGKVRETQYF
TRBV5-1	many	TRBJ2-7	-	TGCGCCAGCAGCTCCCATCCCGGGACTCGCTCCTACGAGCAGTACTTC	CASSSHPGTRSYEQYF
TRBV4-3	-	TRBJ1-2	-	TGCGCCAGCAGCCAAGATAGGGGGGTGCCTAACTATGGCTACACCTTC	CASSQDRGVPNYGYTF